The 3 T cell receptor beta chains listed next were all sequenced from one sample in a study of T cell responses to AZD1222 COVID-19 vaccine. Libraries were prepared by immunoSEQ multiplex PCR; TCRdb keeps only in-frame clonotypes and omits some of them. The sample lists about 140,000 clones; roughly 91% were seen once. The sequencing used peripheral blood, collected 28 days after the second AZD1222 dose. The receptors originated from an adult who received the AZD1222 COVID-19 vaccine.

The CDR3 here is CASSFGRVIAQPQHF. CDR3 sequence (DNA): TGTGCCAGCAGTTTCGGCAGGGTCATTGCTCAGCCCCAGCATTTT. The genes are TRBV28 and TRBJ1-5; the D gene is possibly TRBD1 (5 bases). Between the trimmed V and J ends, which lost 3 bases and 6 bases, there was a span of 15 bases. Germline CDR1 and CDR2: MDHEN and SYDVKM. This CDR3 comprises 15 residues.

CDR3 protein: CSVGGALEQYF. The CDR3 nucleotides are TGCAGCGTTGGTGGGGCCCTCGAGCAGTACTTC. V usage is TRBV29-1 and J usage is TRBJ2-7; TRBD1 might be the D (5 bases). V lost 4 bases and J 6 bases, leaving 10 bases between the germline ends. This CDR3 comprises 11 residues. CDR1 and CDR2 (germline): SQVTM, ANQGSEA.

This rearrangement joins TRBV27 to TRBJ1-1; 7 nucleotides line up with TRBD1. J lost 11 bases, V lost 7 bases, and 19 bases had no gene match. The CDR3 spans 15 residues. Germline CDR1 is MNHEY and CDR2 is SMNVEV (reference sequence). The CDR3 here is CASNQGGISARGAFF. The CDR3 bases are TGTGCCAGCAACCAAGGGGGCATATCGGCAAGGGGGGCTTTCTTT.